One T cell receptor (beta chain) is described in this entry. Clones were read by immunoSEQ multiplex PCR, and TCRdb kept only the in-frame ones, dropping some. This sample has about 28,000 clones, with roughly 85% found just once. This sample is part of a study of OX40 agonist ivuxolimab in advanced cancers. Germline V gene data show CDR1 as MGHRA and CDR2 as YSYEKL. The CDR3 extends over 16 amino acids. V dropped 1 base and J dropped 4 bases, with 14 bases sitting between them. The chain carries TRBV4-1 and TRBJ1-3, with D uncertain. Specimen: CD4+ or CD8+ T cells sorted from blood, collected in a trial of the OX40 agonist ivuxolimab. The TCR sequence derives from an adult with an advanced solid tumor such as melanoma, head and neck, liver or kidney cancer. The CDR3 loop is CASSQGGGARGNTIYF. The CDR3 DNA reads as TGCGCCAGCAGCCAAGGGGGAGGCGCGCGAGGAAACACCATATATTTT.